The 22 T cell receptor beta chains presented below share a single source sample, sequenced in a study of blood T cells in healthy people across ages. Primed by a sample-barcoded 5' primer and a J-beta primer mix, a second PCR proceeded for about 6 to 12 cycles. TCRdb reprocessed the 5' RACE reads with MiXCR, giving one entry per CDR3 protein. Of about 1.5 million distinct CDR3 sequences in the sample, about 43% were seen once. Sequenced: blood. The origin of the receptors is a woman aged 18-30 years in good health.

CDR3 region: CASSEQAWPNEQYF. The CDR3 DNA is TGTGCCAGCAGTGAGCAGGCCTGGCCCAACGAGCAGTACTTC. The genes are TRBV27 and TRBJ2-5; no reliable D call. The end of the DNA fits TRBJ2-7 better, so the J call may be wrong. The V gene's germline CDR1 is MNHEY and CDR2 SMNVEV (reference sequence). This CDR3 region has 14 residues.

This clonotype came up a few times. This chain connects TRBV6-5 to TRBJ2-1; possibly TRBD1 for D (6 bases). V lost 5 bases and J lost 13, with 12 bases in between. The CDR3 is made up of 11 amino acids. Germline lookup yields CDR1 MNHEY and CDR2 SVGAGI. CDR3 nucleotides: TGTGCCAGCAGTAACAGGGCGGGCCAGTTCTTC. As protein: CASSNRAGQFF.

Of note for this clonotype: The junction and the germline gene differ at one end; a read error may be behind it. The chain joins TRBV7-7 to TRBJ1-2; D remains unclear. The CDR3 loop spans 18 amino acids. Looked up from germline, CDR1 is SSHAT and CDR2 is FNYEAQ (reference sequence). CDR3 protein: CASSLATWIARPDYGYTF. Here the CDR3 DNA reads TGTGCTAGCAGCTTAGCAACCTGGATAGCCCGACCTGACTATGGCTACACCTTC.

This chain joins TRBV20-1 and TRBJ1-5, with 7 bases lining up with TRBD1. V lost 0 bases, J lost 0 bases, and 14 bases stayed unmatched. Germline CDR1 is DFQATT and CDR2 is SNEGSKA (reference sequence). The CDR3 consists of 19 residues. CDR3 nucleotides: TGCAGTGCTAGAGATTTCGTTGGGACAGCTCCAATTAGCAATCAGCCCCAGCATTTT. It yields the protein CSARDFVGTAPISNQPQHF.

This sequence joins TRBV6-5 and TRBJ1-1; 9 nucleotides align to TRBD1. The CDR3 contains 15 residues. Germline values: CDR1 MNHEY, CDR2 SVGAGI. V was pared by 8 bases and J by 1 base, with 8 bases of the junction left unmatched. CDR3 nucleotides: TGTGCCAGCCTCTTCACAGGGGGCAAGAACACTGAAGCTTTCTTT. It yields the protein CASLFTGGKNTEAFF.

CDR3 sequence: CAIRFSNQETQFF. CDR3 nucleotide sequence: TGTGCCATCAGGTTCTCGAACCAAGAGACCCAGTTCTTC. The chain is built from TRBV10-3 and TRBJ2-1, with D uncertain. The V end was cut by 6 bases, the J end by 13 bases, with 19 bases between. CDR3 size: 13 residues. Germline CDR1 is ENHRY and CDR2 is SYGVKD.

The chain has TRBV6-6 and TRBJ1-1; 7 nucleotides line up with TRBD1. There are 12 residues in the CDR3. Germline V gene sequence: CDR1 MNHNY, CDR2 SVGAGI (reference sequence). V was clipped by 4 bases and J by 8 bases; unmatched bases: 4. CDR3 region: CASSFDRAEAFF. Here the CDR3 DNA reads TGTGCCAGCAGTTTCGACAGGGCCGAAGCTTTCTTT.

The CDR3 here is CSAREPGVRTEAFF. The DNA of the CDR3 is TGCAGTGCTAGAGAGCCGGGGGTGAGGACTGAAGCTTTCTTT. This rearrangement joins TRBV20-1 to TRBJ1-1; the D gene is possibly TRBD1 (5 bases). This CDR3 region has 14 residues. With 0 bases removed from V and 5 bases from J, the gap between germline ends came to 13 bases. CDR1 DFQATT and CDR2 SNEGSKA come from the germline V gene (reference sequence).

The chain is built from TRBV4-1 and TRBJ2-3, with a weak D call TRBD1 (5 bases). Germline V gene lookup returns CDR1 MGHRA and CDR2 YSYEKL. The CDR3 sequence is 15 residues long. Trimming took off 0 bases at V and 4 bases at J, with 11 bases between the two ends. The CDR3 here is CASSQDRVEADTQYF. CDR3 DNA: TGCGCCAGCAGCCAAGACAGGGTCGAAGCAGATACGCAGTATTTT.

V is TRBV4-1 and J is TRBJ2-3, with 7 bases aligning to TRBD2. The J segment lost 0 bases and the V segment lost 0 bases, leaving 18 bases of the junction unmatched. The CDR3 contains 21 residues. CDR1 and CDR2 from the germline V gene are MGHRA and YSYEKL. This chain's CDR3 is CASSQDGGRLAVRTSTDTQYF. For the CDR3, the DNA is TGCGCCAGCAGCCAAGACGGGGGGAGGCTAGCGGTGCGCACTAGCACAGATACGCAGTATTTT.

This clonotype showed up just a few times. The chain links TRBV5-1 to TRBJ2-1; 14 bases fit TRBD2. CDR1 is SGHRS and CDR2 is YFSETQ in the germline V gene. This CDR3 is 16 amino acids long. V lost 4 bases, J lost 9 bases, and 9 bases stayed unmatched. The CDR3 nucleotides are TGCGCCAGCAGCGAGGGACTAGCGGGAGTCAACACTGAGCAGTTCTTC. Translation: CASSEGLAGVNTEQFF. Combining the CDR3 with reference TRBV5-1 and TRBJ2-1 gives the whole variable domain KAGVTQTPRYLIKTRGQQVTLSCSPISGHRSVSWYQQTPGQGLQFLFEYFSETQRNKGNFPGRFSGRQFSNSRSEMNVSTLELGDSALYLCASSEGLAGVNTEQFFGPGTRLTVL.

This rearrangement joins TRBV20-1 to TRBJ1-1; possibly TRBD1 for D (6 bases). V shed 6 bases and J shed 1 base, with 15 bases lying between them. Germline V CDR1 and CDR2: DFQATT, SNEGSKA (reference sequence). This CDR3 spans 14 amino acids. The CDR3 coding sequence is TGCAGTGCACCCCAAGGGGGGCCGAACACTGAAGCTTTCTTT. It codes for CSAPQGGPNTEAFF.

This rearrangement joins TRBV9 to TRBJ2-1; maybe TRBD1 (6 bases). V was pared by 2 bases and J by 5 bases, with 23 bases between. Per the germline V gene, CDR1 is SGDLS and CDR2 is YYNGEE. The length of the CDR3 is 18 residues. The CDR3 protein is CASSVPGGRGVLDNEQFF. The CDR3 bases are TGTGCCAGCAGCGTTCCGGGTGGCAGGGGCGTCTTAGACAATGAGCAGTTCTTC.

V usage is TRBV10-3 and J usage is TRBJ1-1; 8 positions agree with TRBD1. There are 15 residues in the CDR3. Germline CDR1 is ENHRY and CDR2 is SYGVKD. V was pared by 3 bases and J by 1 base, with 4 bases of the junction left unmatched. The CDR3 loop reads CAISDGQGWNTEAFF. The CDR3 DNA follows: TGTGCCATCAGTGACGGACAGGGTTGGAACACTGAAGCTTTCTTT.

Only a few counts were recorded for this clonotype. The DNA for the CDR3 is TGTGCCAGCAGTGTTTCTCTGCCTAGCAATCAGCCCCAGCATTTT. It specifies CASSVSLPSNQPQHF. This rearrangement joins TRBV2 to TRBJ1-5, with D unclear. V was clipped by 4 bases and J by 0 bases, with 10 bases between them. Per the germline V gene, CDR1 is SNHLY and CDR2 is FYNNEI. This CDR3 has 15 residues.

The chain has TRBV6-6 and TRBJ1-6, with 8 bases that match TRBD1. Trimming at V came to 7 bases and at J to 7 bases, leaving 9 bases not matched to a gene. The CDR3 length is 15 residues. CDR1 is MNHNY and CDR2 is SVGAGI in the germline V gene (reference sequence). CDR3 coding DNA: TGTGCCAGCACTACAAGGACAGGGCGGAATTCACCCCTCCACTTT. Residues: CASTTRTGRNSPLHF.

This clonotype was seen just once. The chain has TRBV7-6 and TRBJ2-3; 7 nucleotides align to TRBD2. The CDR3 contains 16 residues. Trimming cost V 2 bases and J 0 bases; bases outside gene matches: 5. Germline assignment: CDR1 SGHVS and CDR2 FNYEAQ. Here the CDR3 DNA reads TGTGCCAGCAGCTTACAGAGAGCGGGAAGCACAGATACGCAGTATTTT. This encodes CASSLQRAGSTDTQYF.

The V gene is TRBV5-6, the J gene TRBJ1-5, with 7 positions matching TRBD1. Germline-derived CDR1 and CDR2 are SGHDT and YYEEEE. V dropped 1 base and J dropped 0; count of bases not matched to a gene: 7. The CDR3 spans 17 residues. The CDR3 DNA follows: TGTGCCAGCAGCTTGTGGTACAGGGGAGGTAGCAATCAGCCCCAGCATTTT. Translating gives CASSLWYRGGSNQPQHF.

The chain uses TRBV27 and TRBJ2-7, with a weak D call TRBD1 (6 bases). V lost 5 bases and J 3 bases, leaving 20 bases between the germline ends. Germline-derived CDR1 and CDR2 are MNHEY and SMNVEV (reference sequence). The CDR3 is 16 amino acids. CDR3 amino acids: CASSAYRVLSIYEQYF. The CDR3 DNA is TGTGCCAGCAGTGCCTACAGGGTATTATCAATCTACGAGCAGTACTTC.

The CDR3 DNA sequence: TGTGCCAGCAGTGATGGTCCGGGGGCGGCCCAGTACTTC. As protein: CASSDGPGAAQYF. The chain is built from TRBV25-1 and TRBJ2-5, with D perhaps being TRBD1 or TRBD2 (6 bases each). Germline V gene sequence: CDR1 MGHDK, CDR2 SYGVNS. V gave up 3 bases and J gave up 9 bases, with 14 bases separating them. The CDR3 runs to 13 residues.

J is TRBJ2-5 and V is TRBV14, with D hard to call. Trimming left V 0 bases short and J 11 bases short, with 13 bases between. The CDR3 has 13 amino acids. The germline V gene has CDR1 SGHDN and CDR2 FVKESK. The CDR3 loop is CASSQDMGNEQYF. In nucleotides, the CDR3 is TGTGCCAGCAGCCAAGATATGGGGAATGAGCAGTACTTC.

The chain joins TRBV6-1 to TRBJ2-7, with TRBD2 identical over 9 bases. The ends lost 7 bases at V and 5 bases at J; junction bases unmatched: 12. The CDR3 loop spans 15 amino acids. In germline, CDR1 is MNHNS, CDR2 SASEGT. The DNA for the CDR3 is TGTGCCAGCATAGAGTGGGCGGGAGGGAGGAACGAGCAGTACTTC. Translating it yields CASIEWAGGRNEQYF.